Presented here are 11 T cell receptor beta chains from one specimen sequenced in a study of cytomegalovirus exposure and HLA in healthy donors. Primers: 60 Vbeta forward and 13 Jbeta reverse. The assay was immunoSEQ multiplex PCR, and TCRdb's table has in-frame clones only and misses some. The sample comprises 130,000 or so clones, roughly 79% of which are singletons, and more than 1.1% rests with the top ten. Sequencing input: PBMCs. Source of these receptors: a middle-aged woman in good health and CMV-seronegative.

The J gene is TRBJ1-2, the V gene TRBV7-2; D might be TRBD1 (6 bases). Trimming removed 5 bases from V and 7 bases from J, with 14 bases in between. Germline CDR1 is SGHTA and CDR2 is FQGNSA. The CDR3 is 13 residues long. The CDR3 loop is CASSQAGTSGYTF. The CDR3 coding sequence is TGTGCCAGCAGCCAAGCCGGGACATCTGGCTACACCTTC. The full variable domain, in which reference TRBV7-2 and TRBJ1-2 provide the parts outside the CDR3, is GAGVSQSPSNKVTEKGKDVELRCDPISGHTALYWYRQSLGQGLEFLIYFQGNSAPDKSGLPSDRFSAERTGGSVSTLTIQRTQQEDSAVYLCASSQAGTSGYTFGSGTRLTVV.

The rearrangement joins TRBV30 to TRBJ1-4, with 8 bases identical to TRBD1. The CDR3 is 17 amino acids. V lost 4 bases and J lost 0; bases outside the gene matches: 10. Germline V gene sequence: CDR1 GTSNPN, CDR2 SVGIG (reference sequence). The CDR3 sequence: CAWTGQGGSATNEKLFF. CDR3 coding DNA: TGTGCCTGGACTGGACAGGGAGGGTCTGCAACTAATGAAAAACTGTTTTTT. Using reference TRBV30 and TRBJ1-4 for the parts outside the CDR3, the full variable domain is SQTIHQWPATLVQPVGSPLSLECTVEGTSNPNLYWYRQAAGRGLQLLFYSVGIGQISSEVPQNLSASRPQDRQFILSSKKLLLSDSGFYLCAWTGQGGSATNEKLFFGSGTQLSVL.

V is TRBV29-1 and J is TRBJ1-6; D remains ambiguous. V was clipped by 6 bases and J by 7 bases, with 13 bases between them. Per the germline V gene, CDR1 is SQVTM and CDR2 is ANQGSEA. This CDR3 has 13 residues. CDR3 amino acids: CSVAPQANSPLHF. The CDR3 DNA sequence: TGCAGCGTCGCCCCCCAAGCCAATTCACCCCTCCACTTT.

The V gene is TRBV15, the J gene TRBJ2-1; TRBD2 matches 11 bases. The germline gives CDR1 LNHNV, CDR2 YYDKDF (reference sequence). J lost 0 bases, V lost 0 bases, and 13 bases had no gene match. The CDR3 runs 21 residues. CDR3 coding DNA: TGTGCCACCAGCAGAGATCGGCTTCCTAGCGGGGGGTTCAGCTCCTACAATGAGCAGTTCTTC. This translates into CATSRDRLPSGGFSSYNEQFF. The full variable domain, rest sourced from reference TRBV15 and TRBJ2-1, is DAMVIQNPRYQVTQFGKPVTLSCSQTLNHNVMYWYQQKSSQAPKLLFHYYDKDFNNEADTPDNFQSRRPNTSFCFLDIRSPGLGDTAMYLCATSRDRLPSGGFSSYNEQFFGPGTRLTVL.

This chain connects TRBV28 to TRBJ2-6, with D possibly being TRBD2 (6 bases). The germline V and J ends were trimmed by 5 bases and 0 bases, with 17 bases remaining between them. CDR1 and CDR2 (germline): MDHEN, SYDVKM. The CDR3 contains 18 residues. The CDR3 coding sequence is TGTGCCAGCAGTCCGCTGGAGGACGGGAGCTCTGGGGCCAACGTCCTGACTTTC. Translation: CASSPLEDGSSGANVLTF. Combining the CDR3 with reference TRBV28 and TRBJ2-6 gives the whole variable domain DVKVTQSSRYLVKRTGEKVFLECVQDMDHENMFWYRQDPGLGLRLIYFSYDVKMKEKGDIPEGYSVSREKKERFSLILESASTNQTSMYLCASSPLEDGSSGANVLTFGAGSRLTVL.

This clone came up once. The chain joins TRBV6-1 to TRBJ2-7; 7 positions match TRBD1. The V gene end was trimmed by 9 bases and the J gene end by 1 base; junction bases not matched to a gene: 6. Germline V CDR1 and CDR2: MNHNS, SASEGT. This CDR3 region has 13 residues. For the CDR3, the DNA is TGTGCCAGTCGGGACAGCTTATCCTACGAGCAGTACTTC. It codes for CASRDSLSYEQYF.

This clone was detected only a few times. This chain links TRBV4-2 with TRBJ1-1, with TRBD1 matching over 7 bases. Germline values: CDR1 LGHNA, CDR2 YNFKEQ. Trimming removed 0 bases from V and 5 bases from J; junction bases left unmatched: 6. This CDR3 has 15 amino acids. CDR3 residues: CASSQEQGTRTEAFF. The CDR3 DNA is TGTGCCAGCAGCCAAGAACAGGGGACTAGAACTGAAGCTTTCTTT.

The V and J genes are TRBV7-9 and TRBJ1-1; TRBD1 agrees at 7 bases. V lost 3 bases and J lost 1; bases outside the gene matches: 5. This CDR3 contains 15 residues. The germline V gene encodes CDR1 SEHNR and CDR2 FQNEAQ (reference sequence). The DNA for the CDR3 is TGTGCCAGCAGCTTCTCACAGGGGAAGAACACTGAAGCTTTCTTT. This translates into CASSFSQGKNTEAFF. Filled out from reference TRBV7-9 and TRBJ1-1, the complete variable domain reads DTGVSQNPRHKITKRGQNVTFRCDPISEHNRLYWYRQTLGQGPEFLTYFQNEAQLEKSRLLSDRFSAERPKGSFSTLEIQRTEQGDSAMYLCASSFSQGKNTEAFFGQGTRLTVV.

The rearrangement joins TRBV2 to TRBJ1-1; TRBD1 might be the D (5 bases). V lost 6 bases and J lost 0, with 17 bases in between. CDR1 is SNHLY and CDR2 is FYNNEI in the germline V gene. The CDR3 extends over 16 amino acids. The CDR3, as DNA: TGTGCCAGCAGCCCCCGGGAGGGGCAAATGAACACTGAAGCTTTCTTT. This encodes CASSPREGQMNTEAFF.

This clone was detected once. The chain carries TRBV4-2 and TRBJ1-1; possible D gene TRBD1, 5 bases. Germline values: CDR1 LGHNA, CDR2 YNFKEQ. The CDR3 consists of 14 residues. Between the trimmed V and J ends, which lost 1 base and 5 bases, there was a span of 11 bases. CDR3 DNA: TGTGCCAGCAGCCAAGTAACCGGGGGTACTGAAGCTTTCTTT. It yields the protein CASSQVTGGTEAFF.

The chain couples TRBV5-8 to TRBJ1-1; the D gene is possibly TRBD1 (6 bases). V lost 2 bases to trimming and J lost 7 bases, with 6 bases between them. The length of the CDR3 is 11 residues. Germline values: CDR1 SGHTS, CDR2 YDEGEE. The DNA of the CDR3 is TGTGCCAGCAGCTTCAGGGGTGAAGCTTTCTTT. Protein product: CASSFRGEAFF.